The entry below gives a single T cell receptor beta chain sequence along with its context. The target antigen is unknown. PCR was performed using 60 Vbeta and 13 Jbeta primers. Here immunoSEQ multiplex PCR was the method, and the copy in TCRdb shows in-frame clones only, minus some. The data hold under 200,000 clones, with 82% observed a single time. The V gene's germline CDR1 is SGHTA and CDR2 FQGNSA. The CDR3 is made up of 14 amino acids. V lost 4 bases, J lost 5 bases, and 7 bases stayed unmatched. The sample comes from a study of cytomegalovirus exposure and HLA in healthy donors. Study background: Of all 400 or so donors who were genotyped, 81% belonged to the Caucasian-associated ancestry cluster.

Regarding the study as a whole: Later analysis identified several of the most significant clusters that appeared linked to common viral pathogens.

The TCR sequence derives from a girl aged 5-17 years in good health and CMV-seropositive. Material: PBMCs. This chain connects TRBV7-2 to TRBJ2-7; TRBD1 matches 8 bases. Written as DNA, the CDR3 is TGTGCCAGCAGCTCCCGAGGGACAGGCGACGAGCAGTACTTC. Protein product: CASSSRGTGDEQYF.